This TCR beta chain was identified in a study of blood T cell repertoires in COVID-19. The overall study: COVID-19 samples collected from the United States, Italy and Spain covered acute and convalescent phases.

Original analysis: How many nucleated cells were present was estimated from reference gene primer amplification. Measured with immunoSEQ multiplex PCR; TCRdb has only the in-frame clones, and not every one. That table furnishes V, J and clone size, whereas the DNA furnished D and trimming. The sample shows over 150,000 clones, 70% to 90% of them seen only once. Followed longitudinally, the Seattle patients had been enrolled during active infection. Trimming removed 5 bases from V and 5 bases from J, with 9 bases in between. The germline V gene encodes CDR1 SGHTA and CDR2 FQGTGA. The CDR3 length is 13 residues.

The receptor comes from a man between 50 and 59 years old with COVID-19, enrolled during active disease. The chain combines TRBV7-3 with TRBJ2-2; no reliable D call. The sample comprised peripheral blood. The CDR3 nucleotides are TGTGCCAGCAGCATGCGTGGTACCGGGGAGCTGTTTTTT. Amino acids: CASSMRGTGELFF.